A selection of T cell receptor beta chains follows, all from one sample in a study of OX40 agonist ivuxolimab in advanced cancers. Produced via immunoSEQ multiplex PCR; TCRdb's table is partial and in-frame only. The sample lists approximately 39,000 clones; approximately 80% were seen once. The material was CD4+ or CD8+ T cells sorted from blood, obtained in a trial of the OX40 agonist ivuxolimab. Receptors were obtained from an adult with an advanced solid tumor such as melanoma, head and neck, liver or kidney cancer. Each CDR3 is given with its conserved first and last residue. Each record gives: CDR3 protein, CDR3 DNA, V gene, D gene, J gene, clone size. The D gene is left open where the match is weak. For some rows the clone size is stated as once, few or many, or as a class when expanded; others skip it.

CDR3: CASSSDRLMNTEAFF
DNA: TGTGCCAGCAGCTCGGACAGGCTTATGAACACTGAAGCTTTCTTT
V: TRBV11-2
D: TRBD1
J: TRBJ1-1
size: -

CDR3: CASIDRAYSNQPQHF
DNA: TGTGCCAGTATAGACAGGGCATATAGCAATCAGCCCCAGCATTTT
V: TRBV19
D: TRBD1
J: TRBJ1-5
size: -

CDR3: CASSLDAGTNSPLHF
DNA: TGTGCCAGCAGCTTAGATGCAGGGACCAATTCACCCCTCCACTTT
V: TRBV11-3
D: -
J: TRBJ1-6
size: -

CDR3: CASSKKGVNEQFF
DNA: TGTGCCAGCAGTAAAAAGGGGGTCAATGAGCAGTTCTTC
V: TRBV6-1
D: -
J: TRBJ2-1
size: -

CDR3: CASSVGQGKTEAFF
DNA: TGTGCCAGCAGTGTGGGACAGGGGAAAACTGAAGCTTTCTTT
V: TRBV2
D: TRBD1
J: TRBJ1-1
size: -

CDR3: CASSLLSRSSYEQYF
DNA: TGTGCCAGCAGTTTATTATCCAGGAGCTCCTACGAGCAGTACTTC
V: TRBV28
D: -
J: TRBJ2-7
size: -

CDR3: CASSLGQTNTGELFF
DNA: TGTGCCAGCAGCCTGGGACAGACGAACACCGGGGAGCTGTTTTTT
V: TRBV11-3
D: TRBD1
J: TRBJ2-2
size: -

CDR3: CSVAFFGDSNQPQHF
DNA: TGCAGCGTCGCCTTTTTTGGGGATAGCAATCAGCCCCAGCATTTT
V: TRBV29-1
D: -
J: TRBJ1-5
size: -

CDR3: CACTKPGGDEQYF
DNA: TGTGCCTGTACGAAACCTGGGGGGGACGAGCAGTACTTC
V: TRBV30
D: TRBD2
J: TRBJ2-7
size: -

CDR3: CASSLGGAIYNEQFF
DNA: TGTGCCAGCAGCTTAGGAGGGGCGATTTACAATGAGCAGTTCTTC
V: TRBV7-9
D: -
J: TRBJ2-1
size: -

CDR3: CASSPARTGSTDTQYF
DNA: TGTGCCAGCAGTCCCGCGAGAACAGGGAGCACAGATACGCAGTATTTT
V: TRBV6-4
D: -
J: TRBJ2-3
size: -

CDR3: CASSPSLGLGSSEKLFF
DNA: TGTGCCAGCAGCCCGTCCCTGGGGCTTGGATCTAGTGAAAAACTGTTTTTT
V: TRBV13
D: -
J: TRBJ1-4
size: -

CDR3: CAISATRTGQNEQYF
DNA: TGTGCCATCAGCGCAACAAGGACAGGGCAAAACGAGCAGTACTTC
V: TRBV10-3
D: TRBD1
J: TRBJ2-7
size: -

CDR3: CASSLRSAISTDTQYF
DNA: TGTGCCAGCAGCCTTAGGTCTGCTATTAGCACAGATACGCAGTATTTT
V: TRBV11-2
D: -
J: TRBJ2-3
size: few

CDR3: CASSLTTGGKRDTEAFF
DNA: TGTGCCAGCAGCTTAACGACAGGGGGCAAGAGGGACACTGAAGCTTTCTTT
V: TRBV5-6
D: TRBD1
J: TRBJ1-1
size: -

CDR3: CASSPGTTNYGYTF
DNA: TGCGCCAGCAGCCCCGGGACAACTAACTATGGCTACACCTTC
V: TRBV5-1
D: -
J: TRBJ1-2
size: -

CDR3: CASRPTGTTFNEQFF
DNA: TGTGCCAGCAGACCGACCGGGACAACCTTTAATGAGCAGTTCTTC
V: TRBV2
D: -
J: TRBJ2-1
size: -

CDR3: CASSYSGGFRIYGYTF
DNA: TGTGCCAGCAGTTACTCGGGGGGGTTTAGGATCTATGGCTACACCTTC
V: TRBV6-5
D: -
J: TRBJ1-2
size: few

CDR3: CALTGTGFYNEQFF
DNA: TGTGCCTTAACCGGGACAGGGTTCTACAATGAGCAGTTCTTC
V: TRBV30
D: TRBD1
J: TRBJ2-1
size: -

CDR3: CASSPRQGAAYEQYF
DNA: TGCGCCAGCAGCCCGAGACAGGGGGCAGCCTACGAGCAGTACTTC
V: TRBV5-1
D: TRBD1
J: TRBJ2-7
size: -

CDR3: CASSEAGTAHYGYTF
DNA: TGTGCCAGCAGTGAAGCAGGGACGGCTCACTATGGCTACACCTTC
V: TRBV6-1
D: -
J: TRBJ1-2
size: -

CDR3: CASSQDPPWGDYGYTF
DNA: TGTGCCAGCAGCCAAGACCCCCCTTGGGGAGACTATGGCTACACCTTC
V: TRBV4-2
D: -
J: TRBJ1-2
size: few

CDR3: CASSRLGGTGQPQHF
DNA: TGTGCCAGCAGCCGCCTGGGGGGTACAGGTCAGCCCCAGCATTTT
V: TRBV5-6
D: -
J: TRBJ1-5
size: -

CDR3: CASSQQSTSGSSYEQYF
DNA: TGCGCCAGCAGCCAACAGTCCACTAGCGGGAGTTCCTACGAGCAGTACTTC
V: TRBV4-1
D: TRBD2
J: TRBJ2-7
size: -

CDR3: CASSDSPGGEANEQFF
DNA: TGTGCCAGCAGTGACTCCCCAGGGGGGGAAGCCAATGAGCAGTTCTTC
V: TRBV6-4
D: -
J: TRBJ2-1
size: -

CDR3: CASSLVSGGADTQYF
DNA: TGTGCCAGCAGCTTGGTTAGCGGGGGGGCAGATACGCAGTATTTT
V: TRBV5-4
D: TRBD2
J: TRBJ2-3
size: -

CDR3: CASSARQYNQPQHF
DNA: TGTGCCAGTAGTGCTCGACAGTACAATCAGCCCCAGCATTTT
V: TRBV19
D: -
J: TRBJ1-5
size: -

CDR3: CASSPPWDSDEQYF
DNA: TGTGCCAGCTCACCACCTTGGGACAGTGACGAGCAGTACTTC
V: TRBV18
D: TRBD1
J: TRBJ2-7
size: -

CDR3: CATSRGVILLNTEAFF
DNA: TGTGCCACCAGCAGAGGAGTGATACTATTGAACACTGAAGCTTTCTTT
V: TRBV15
D: -
J: TRBJ1-1
size: -

CDR3: CAISAGQETQYF
DNA: TGTGCCATCAGTGCGGGGCAAGAGACCCAGTACTTC
V: TRBV10-3
D: -
J: TRBJ2-5
size: -

CDR3: CASSLGHPGGDEQFF
DNA: TGTGCCAGCAGTCTGGGACACCCAGGGGGTGATGAGCAGTTCTTC
V: TRBV6-6
D: TRBD1
J: TRBJ2-1
size: -

CDR3: CASSPGQANYGYTF
DNA: TGTGCCAGCTCCCCGGGACAGGCGAACTATGGCTACACCTTC
V: TRBV18
D: TRBD1
J: TRBJ1-2
size: few

CDR3: CASSRPGTVGNTGELFF
DNA: TGTGCCAGCAGCCGTCCCGGGACAGTGGGGAACACCGGGGAGCTGTTTTTT
V: TRBV11-2
D: TRBD1
J: TRBJ2-2
size: -

CDR3: CASSKVDRGRQPQHF
DNA: TGTGCCAGCAGCAAAGTGGACAGGGGGCGTCAGCCCCAGCATTTT
V: TRBV21-1
D: -
J: TRBJ1-5
size: -

CDR3: CATSRGASSTGELFF
DNA: TGTGCCACCTCCAGGGGGGCTTCGAGCACCGGGGAGCTGTTTTTT
V: TRBV6-1
D: -
J: TRBJ2-2
size: -

CDR3: CAISERDSTDTQYF
DNA: TGTGCCATCAGTGAACGGGACAGCACAGATACGCAGTATTTT
V: TRBV10-3
D: -
J: TRBJ2-3
size: -

CDR3: CASSVDEAGDSDSGNTIYF
DNA: TGTGCCAGCAGCGTAGATGAGGCGGGGGACTCAGACTCTGGAAACACCATATATTTT
V: TRBV9
D: -
J: TRBJ1-3
size: -

CDR3: CASSSDRGHLGYTF
DNA: TGTGCCAGCAGTTCAGACAGGGGGCATCTTGGCTACACCTTC
V: TRBV27
D: TRBD1
J: TRBJ1-2
size: -

CDR3: CASTGETQYF
DNA: TGTGCCAGCACTGGGGAGACCCAGTACTTC
V: TRBV6-1
D: -
J: TRBJ2-5
size: -

CDR3: CSVEARGPNYGYTF
DNA: TGCAGCGTTGAGGCCAGGGGACCTAACTATGGCTACACCTTC
V: TRBV29-1
D: -
J: TRBJ1-2
size: few

CDR3: CASSQGLAGGPPEQYF
DNA: TGTGCCAGCAGCCAGGGACTAGCGGGGGGGCCCCCCGAGCAGTACTTC
V: TRBV5-4
D: TRBD2
J: TRBJ2-7
size: -

CDR3: CASSLVKPSSYEQYF
DNA: TGTGCCAGCAGCTTGGTCAAGCCTAGCTCCTACGAGCAGTACTTC
V: TRBV5-6
D: -
J: TRBJ2-7
size: -

CDR3: CASSRQGQETQYF
DNA: TGTGCCAGCAGTCGACAGGGCCAAGAGACCCAGTACTTC
V: TRBV28
D: TRBD1
J: TRBJ2-5
size: -

CDR3: CASSYSPDVAFF
DNA: TGTGCCAGCAGTTACTCACCGGACGTGGCTTTCTTT
V: TRBV6-5
D: -
J: TRBJ1-1
size: -

CDR3: CASSVTTDQPQHF
DNA: TGTGCCAGCAGTGTGACAACCGATCAGCCCCAGCATTTT
V: TRBV6-1
D: -
J: TRBJ1-5
size: once

CDR3: CASSIDLRQGTEAFF
DNA: TGTGCCAGTAGTATAGATCTCCGACAGGGCACTGAAGCTTTCTTT
V: TRBV19
D: TRBD1
J: TRBJ1-1
size: few

CDR3: CASTKGGTENGQAFF
DNA: TGTGCCAGCACCAAAGGGGGGACGGAGAATGGGCAAGCTTTCTTT
V: TRBV6-1
D: -
J: TRBJ1-1
size: -

CDR3: CASSTIGAYNSPLHF
DNA: TGTGCCAGCAGTACGATAGGGGCCTATAATTCACCCCTCCACTTT
V: TRBV28
D: -
J: TRBJ1-6
size: -

CDR3: CASSDGTFFYGYTF
DNA: TGTGCCAGCAGCGACGGGACATTTTTCTATGGCTACACCTTC
V: TRBV7-9
D: -
J: TRBJ1-2
size: -

CDR3: CASSLQGPETQYF
DNA: TGTGCCAGCAGCTTACAGGGCCCCGAGACCCAGTACTTC
V: TRBV11-2
D: -
J: TRBJ2-5
size: -

CDR3: CASSPSRQIRMNTEAFF
DNA: TGCGCCAGCAGCCCCTCCCGACAGATACGAATGAACACTGAAGCTTTCTTT
V: TRBV5-1
D: -
J: TRBJ1-1
size: -

CDR3: CASSPRMDIQYF
DNA: TGTGCCAGCAGCCCCCGGATGGACATTCAGTACTTC
V: TRBV9
D: -
J: TRBJ2-4
size: -

CDR3: CASSYRDRSSGNTIYF
DNA: TGTGCCAGCAGTTATCGGGACAGAAGCTCTGGAAACACCATATATTTT
V: TRBV7-9
D: TRBD1
J: TRBJ1-3
size: -